This TCR beta chain was recovered during a study of Graves' ophthalmopathy and Graves' hyperthyroidism. Overall study context: Samples of peripheral blood were obtained at initial diagnosis, prior to treatment of any kind.

Beta-chain TCR CDR3 regions were amplified from RNA transcripts. First-round RT-PCR used HTBI primers; second-round multiplex PCR followed. One entry per CDR3 protein results from TCRdb running MiXCR on the multiplex PCR reads. Among 300,000 to 350,000 distinct CDR3 sequences, about 17% were seen once, and the ten largest hold 9% to 15%. Study-level points and caveats: Appearing in blood as well were most expanded thyroid clonotypes above 0.001 frequency.

As to this clonotype: Its specificity is unknown.

V gave up 6 bases and J gave up 0 bases, with 11 bases separating them. This CDR3 has 15 amino acids. Germline V gene sequence: CDR1 KGHSH, CDR2 LQKENI. The chain couples TRBV18 to TRBJ2-2; a weak D match, TRBD1 (6 bases). Input material: peripheral blood. The origin of this receptor is an adult man with Graves' ophthalmopathy. Here the CDR3 reads CASSVDSSNTGELFF. CDR3 nucleotide sequence: TGTGCCAGCTCCGTGGACAGCTCGAACACCGGGGAGCTGTTTTTT.